The rows below give T cell receptor beta chains drawn from one sample of a study of blood T cell repertoires in COVID-19. TCRdb's copy holds only in-frame clones and misses some; the assay was immunoSEQ multiplex PCR. The sample holds 95,000 to 110,000 clones, approximately 89% seen once. The specimen was peripheral blood. The receptor source for this set is a woman of 80 years or more in a cohort sampled during active COVID-19. The CDR3 runs from the conserved cysteine through the conserved F or W. A D gene is named only where the DNA matches it firmly. Clone size appears in some rows only: once, few, many, or a class for an expanded clone.

DNA,CDR3,size,V,J,D
TGTGCCACCAGCAGGAGGGCCGGAGCGGGGCTTAGCACAGATACGCAGTATTTT,CATSRRAGAGLSTDTQYF,NA,TRBV15,TRBJ2-3,TRBD2
TGTGCCAGGGGGGGTGGGTACACAGATACGCAGTATTTT,CARGGGYTDTQYF,NA,TRBV2,TRBJ2-3,NA
TGTGCCTGGGGGACAGGGTGGTACTATGGCTACACCTTC,CAWGTGWYYGYTF,NA,TRBV30,TRBJ1-2,TRBD1
TGTGCCAGCAGCTACCGTCTTGCGGGGGTGGGCAATGAGCAGTTCTTC,CASSYRLAGVGNEQFF,NA,TRBV7-9,TRBJ2-1,TRBD2
TGTGCCAGCAGCCCCAGCGGAGACTACGAGCAGTACTTC,CASSPSGDYEQYF,NA,TRBV11-3,TRBJ2-7,NA
TGCAGCGTCTCGCGGGGAACTGAAGCTTTCTTT,CSVSRGTEAFF,NA,TRBV29-1,TRBJ1-1,NA
TGCGCCAGCAGCCTCCCCCTAGCGGGGCCCAATGAGCAGTTCTTC,CASSLPLAGPNEQFF,NA,TRBV5-1,TRBJ2-1,TRBD2
TGCGCCAGCAGCAGCACAGGGGGGGACGAGCAGTACTTC,CASSSTGGDEQYF,once,TRBV5-1,TRBJ2-7,NA
TGTGCCAGCAGCTTAGGGACTAGCGGGAACCAAGAGACCCAGTACTTC,CASSLGTSGNQETQYF,NA,TRBV11-2,TRBJ2-5,TRBD2
TGTGCCACCAGTGATTTGGACACGGGAGGGTGGAATGAGCAGTTCTTC,CATSDLDTGGWNEQFF,NA,TRBV24-1,TRBJ2-1,TRBD2
TGTGCCAGCAGCTCCGGACTAGGGGAGACCCAGTACTTC,CASSSGLGETQYF,NA,TRBV11-2,TRBJ2-5,TRBD2
TGTGCCAGCTCATTGGACAGGGTCACTGAAAAACTGTTTTTT,CASSLDRVTEKLFF,NA,TRBV18,TRBJ1-4,TRBD1
TGTGCCAGCAGTGAAGCCCGACTCTCAAGGGGGACCCAGTACTTC,CASSEARLSRGTQYF,NA,TRBV6-1,TRBJ2-5,NA
TGTGCCAGCAGTTTTCAGGGTAGGAACACTGAAGCTTTCTTT,CASSFQGRNTEAFF,NA,TRBV28,TRBJ1-1,NA
TGTGCCAGCAGCTTAGTTAGCAGGAACACTGAAGCTTTCTTT,CASSLVSRNTEAFF,NA,TRBV7-9,TRBJ1-1,NA
TGTGCCAGCAACGATGGAGGGTTTAGCACAGATACGCAGTATTTT,CASNDGGFSTDTQYF,NA,TRBV28,TRBJ2-3,NA
TGTGCCAGCGGAGAAACAGGGAACACTGAAGCTTTCTTT,CASGETGNTEAFF,NA,TRBV19,TRBJ1-1,NA
TGTGCCAGCAGCTTAGAGGTTAGCGGGGGATTAAAAACTAGCACAGATACGCAGTATTTT,CASSLEVSGGLKTSTDTQYF,many,TRBV7-8,TRBJ2-3,TRBD2
TGTGCCAGCAGCCCCTCGGGACAGGGATGGGATGAGCAGTTCTTC,CASSPSGQGWDEQFF,NA,TRBV7-3,TRBJ2-1,TRBD1
TGCGCCAGCAGCCTAGGTCAGGACAGGGCAAACACCATATATTTT,CASSLGQDRANTIYF,NA,TRBV4-1,TRBJ1-3,TRBD1
TGTGCCAGTACCTACTCCGGGGGAAGCAATCAGCCCCAGCATTTT,CASTYSGGSNQPQHF,NA,TRBV19,TRBJ1-5,NA
TGTGCCAGCAGCGTAGACGACAGGACGACCTATAATTCACCCCTCCACTTT,CASSVDDRTTYNSPLHF,NA,TRBV9,TRBJ1-6,NA
TGTGCCAGCAGCCTAGTTAGCGGGAGAGGCCCCAATGAGCAGTTCTTC,CASSLVSGRGPNEQFF,NA,TRBV3-1/TRBV3-2,TRBJ2-1,TRBD2
TGTGCCAGCAGCCTATTAGCGGGAGGGCCCTACAATGAGCAGTTCTTC,CASSLLAGGPYNEQFF,NA,TRBV7-9,TRBJ2-1,TRBD2
TGTGCCATTCGATCGGGACAGGGGTACGAGCAGTACTTC,CAIRSGQGYEQYF,NA,TRBV10-3,TRBJ2-7,TRBD1
TGCGCCAGCAGTGAGTCTTGGGGGGCCGGGGAGCTGTTTTTT,CASSESWGAGELFF,NA,TRBV10-1,TRBJ2-2,NA
TGTGCCAGCAGCGCGTCTAGCGGGGGCTCCTACGAGCAGTACTTC,CASSASSGGSYEQYF,NA,TRBV7-2,TRBJ2-7,TRBD2
TGTGCCAGCAGCTCCCCCGGGAGGGGGCGAGCACCCCTCCACTTT,CASSSPGRGRAPLHF,once,TRBV7-2,TRBJ1-6,TRBD1
TGCGCCAGCAGTGACCTCCTAGCGGGAGGAAACAATGAGCAGTTCTTC,CASSDLLAGGNNEQFF,NA,TRBV10-2,TRBJ2-1,TRBD2
TGTGCCAGCAGCCTGGGACTAGCGGGAGAAACCGGGGAGCTGTTTTTT,CASSLGLAGETGELFF,NA,TRBV3-1/TRBV3-2,TRBJ2-2,TRBD2
TGTGCCAGCAGGGACTCAACTTTAGCGCGGCAGCCCCAGCATTTT,CASRDSTLARQPQHF,NA,TRBV2,TRBJ1-5,NA
TGTGCCAGCAGTACCAGGGTATTGAATTCACCCCTCCACTTT,CASSTRVLNSPLHF,NA,TRBV28,TRBJ1-6,NA
TGTGCCAGTAGTAGCGTATATGGCTACACCTTC,CASSSVYGYTF,NA,TRBV19,TRBJ1-2,NA
TGCGCCAGCAGCTCGGACAGCTATGGCTACACCTTC,CASSSDSYGYTF,NA,TRBV5-1,TRBJ1-2,NA
TGTGCCAGTAGGGGAGTACTTGGGTCACCCCTCCACTTT,CASRGVLGSPLHF,once,TRBV19,TRBJ1-6,NA
TGTGCCAGCAACCGGGGAAGTGAAAAACTGTTTTTT,CASNRGSEKLFF,NA,TRBV28,TRBJ1-4,NA
TGCAGCGTTCGGCAGGGAGAGCAGTACTTC,CSVRQGEQYF,NA,TRBV29-1,TRBJ2-7,NA
TGTGCCAGCAGCACCCCCGGGGCAGGGGGCCAATTCGAGTATGGCTACACCTTC,CASSTPGAGGQFEYGYTF,NA,TRBV5-4,TRBJ1-2,TRBD1
TGTGCCAGCAGTGTTGGACTAGCGGGGATCGGCACAGATACGCAGTATTTT,CASSVGLAGIGTDTQYF,NA,TRBV6-1,TRBJ2-3,TRBD2
TGCGCCAGCAGCTTTTGGGGACAGGACACAGATACGCAGTATTTT,CASSFWGQDTDTQYF,few,TRBV5-1,TRBJ2-3,TRBD1
TGTGCCAGCAGCTTTAGCGCAGATACGCAGTATTTT,CASSFSADTQYF,NA,TRBV5-5,TRBJ2-3,NA